This T cell receptor (beta chain) comes out of a study of cytomegalovirus exposure and HLA in healthy donors. Study findings and constraints: Rare TCR sequences dominated, though some public TCRs recurred in many donors. Reported results showed that the classifier diagnosed cytomegalovirus status with high specificity and sensitivity. Investigators reported 164 TCR beta chains as tied to cytomegalovirus.

As to this clone: Antigen unknown.

V gave up 5 bases and J gave up 5 bases; unmatched junction bases: 6. Germline-derived CDR1 and CDR2 are SGHVS and FQNEAQ. The CDR3 is 15 residues long. The donors belonged to the roughly 120-subject validation cohort, separate from the approximately 670-subject first cohort. The table came from immunoSEQ multiplex PCR; TCRdb's copy has only in-frame clones and leaves some out. This repertoire shows about 220,000 clones, just over 90% found once; its top ten account for 0.8% to 1.2%. The sequence was obtained from a woman under 30 in good health and CMV-seronegative. Sequenced sample: PBMCs. The chain is built from TRBV7-8 and TRBJ1-5; 10 bases match TRBD1. CDR3 coding DNA: TGTGCCAGCAGCACCCGGGACAGGGGCCATCAGCCCCAGCATTTT. Encoded protein: CASSTRDRGHQPQHF.